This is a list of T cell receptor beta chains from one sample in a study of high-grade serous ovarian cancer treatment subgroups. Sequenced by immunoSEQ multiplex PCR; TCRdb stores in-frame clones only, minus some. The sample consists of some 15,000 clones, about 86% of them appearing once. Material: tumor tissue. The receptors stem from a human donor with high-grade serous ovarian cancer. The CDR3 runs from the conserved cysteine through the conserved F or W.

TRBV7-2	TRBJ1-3	CASGQSSSGNTIYF
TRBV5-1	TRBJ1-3	CASSGVSGNTIYF
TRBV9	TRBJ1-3	CASSVDSGGNTIYF
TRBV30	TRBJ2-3	CAWSAGGGGDTQYF
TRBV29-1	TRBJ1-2	CSVEDRGRSPPTAYGYTF
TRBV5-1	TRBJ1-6	CASSLEGQWAYNSPLHF
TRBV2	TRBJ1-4	CASSEGGKEEKLFF
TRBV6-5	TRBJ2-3	CASRQGSTDTQYF
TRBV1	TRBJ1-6	CTSTELESDLHF
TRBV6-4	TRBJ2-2	CASRQGGFTGELFF
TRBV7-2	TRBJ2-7	CASSLGSQGIYEQYF
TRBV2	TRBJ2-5	CASGTGQQETQYF
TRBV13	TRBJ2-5	CASSRSQGETQYF
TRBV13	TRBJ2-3	CASSLLSGGGTDTQYF
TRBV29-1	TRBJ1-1	CSVHRGPSEAFF
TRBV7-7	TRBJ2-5	CASSLNAGGLRETQYF
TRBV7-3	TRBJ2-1	CASSLTPSGAYNEQFF
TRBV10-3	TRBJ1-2	CAISTALSANYGYTF
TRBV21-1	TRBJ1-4	CASSKGCVSYSLWGNEKLFF
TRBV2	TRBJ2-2	CASSVGDGRFTGELFF
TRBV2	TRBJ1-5	CASSVIQKQSNQPQHF
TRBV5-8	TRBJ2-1	CASTPSLGDLDYNEQFF
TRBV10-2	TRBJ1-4	CASSAVNEKLFF
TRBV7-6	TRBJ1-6	CASSLYEGGQGSPLHF
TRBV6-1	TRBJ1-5	CASSLTEVQDQPQHF
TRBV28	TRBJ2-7	CASSRGRSLSEQYF
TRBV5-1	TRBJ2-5	CASSLVDRGETQYF
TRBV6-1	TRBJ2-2	CASSEPPLLHTGELFF
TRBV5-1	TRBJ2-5	CASSLTLLAGTQETQYF
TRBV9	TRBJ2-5	CASSVDAGVQYF
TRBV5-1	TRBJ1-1	CASSLGGQGGTEAFF
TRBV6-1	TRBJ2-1	CASSGDRASSYNEQFF
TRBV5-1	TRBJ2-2	CASSNDRGLNTGELFF
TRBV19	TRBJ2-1	CASTHLGGEQFF
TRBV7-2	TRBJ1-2	CASSPWATGIGYTF
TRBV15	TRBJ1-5	CATRGESSNQPQHF
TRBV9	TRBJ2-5	CASSPGTSGDRLQETQYF
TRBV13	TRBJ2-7	CASSLPYPGQGAYEQYF
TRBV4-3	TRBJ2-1	CASSQDIGSSYNEQFF
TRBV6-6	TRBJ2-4	CASKRDGNIQYF
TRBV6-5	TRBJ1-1	CASSRPDGNTEAFF